This T cell receptor (beta chain) is from a study of blood T cell repertoires in COVID-19. Looking at the study overall: Specimens from acute and convalescent COVID-19 originated in the United States, Italy and Spain.

Germline V CDR1 and CDR2: SGHNT, YYREEE (reference sequence). V was cut by 1 base and J by 5 bases, with 12 bases left in between. This CDR3 comprises 14 residues. How the authors handled the data: Quantification of nucleated cells was approximated via reference gene primer amplification. TCRdb's copy holds only in-frame clones and misses some; the assay was immunoSEQ multiplex PCR. The D gene and trimming were derived from the DNA, and the V and J assignments and clone size from that table. The top ten clones hold roughly 6% of a sample with about 340,000 clones, 87% of them seen once. The gene calls are TRBV5-4 and TRBJ1-1, with D unclear. Sequencing was performed on peripheral blood. The TCR was taken from a woman aged 50 to 60 with COVID-19, enrolled during active disease. This chain's CDR3 is CASSLTQEGTEAFF. CDR3 DNA: TGTGCCAGCAGCTTGACGCAGGAGGGAACTGAAGCTTTCTTT.